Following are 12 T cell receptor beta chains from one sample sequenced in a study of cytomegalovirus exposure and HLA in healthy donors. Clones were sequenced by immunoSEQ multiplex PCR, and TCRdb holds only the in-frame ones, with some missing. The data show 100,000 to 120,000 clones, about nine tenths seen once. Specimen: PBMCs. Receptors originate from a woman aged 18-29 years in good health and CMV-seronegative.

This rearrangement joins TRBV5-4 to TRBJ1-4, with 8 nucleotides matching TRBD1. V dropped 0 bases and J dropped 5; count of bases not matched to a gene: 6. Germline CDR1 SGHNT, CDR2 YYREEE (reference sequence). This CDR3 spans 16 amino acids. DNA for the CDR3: TGTGCCAGCAGCTTGGCGCAGGGGGCTAAAAATGAAAAACTGTTTTTT. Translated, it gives CASSLAQGAKNEKLFF.

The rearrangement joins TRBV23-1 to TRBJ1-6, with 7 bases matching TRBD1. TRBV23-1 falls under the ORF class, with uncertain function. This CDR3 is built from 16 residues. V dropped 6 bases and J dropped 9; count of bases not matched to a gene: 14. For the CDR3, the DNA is TGCGCCAGCAGCCCGCGAGACAGGGTGTTGAGTTCACCCCTCCACTTT. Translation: CASSPRDRVLSSPLHF.

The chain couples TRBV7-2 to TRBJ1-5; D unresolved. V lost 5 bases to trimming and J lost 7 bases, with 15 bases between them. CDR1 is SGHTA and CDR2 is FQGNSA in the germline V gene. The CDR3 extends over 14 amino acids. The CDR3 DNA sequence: TGTGCCAGCAGCATCCGCGAGGGCGGGCAGCCCCAGCATTTT. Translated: CASSIREGGQPQHF.

The CDR3, as DNA: TGCGCCAGCAGCCAGGACGCTTTCCGGACTGTAAAACTGTTTTTT. It yields the protein CASSQDAFRTVKLFF. The chain uses TRBV4-1 and TRBJ1-4; D remains unclear. The V and J ends lost 3 bases and 10 bases respectively, with 18 bases between them. CDR1 and CDR2 (germline): MGHRA, YSYEKL. CDR3 length: 15 residues.

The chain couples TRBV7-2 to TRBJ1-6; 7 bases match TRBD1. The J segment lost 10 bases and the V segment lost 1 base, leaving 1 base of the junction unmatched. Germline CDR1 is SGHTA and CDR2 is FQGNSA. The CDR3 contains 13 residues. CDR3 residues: CASSLDRGSPLHF. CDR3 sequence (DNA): TGTGCCAGCAGCTTAGACAGGGGATCACCCCTCCACTTT.

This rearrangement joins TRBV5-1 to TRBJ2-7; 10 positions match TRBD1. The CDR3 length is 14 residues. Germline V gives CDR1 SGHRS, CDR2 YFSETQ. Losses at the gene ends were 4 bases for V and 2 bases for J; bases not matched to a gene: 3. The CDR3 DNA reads TGCGCCAGCAGCCGGACAGGGGGTCCCTACGAGCAGTACTTC. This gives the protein CASSRTGGPYEQYF. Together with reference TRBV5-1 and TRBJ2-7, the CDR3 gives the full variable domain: KAGVTQTPRYLIKTRGQQVTLSCSPISGHRSVSWYQQTPGQGLQFLFEYFSETQRNKGNFPGRFSGRQFSNSRSEMNVSTLELGDSALYLCASSRTGGPYEQYFGPGTRLTVT.

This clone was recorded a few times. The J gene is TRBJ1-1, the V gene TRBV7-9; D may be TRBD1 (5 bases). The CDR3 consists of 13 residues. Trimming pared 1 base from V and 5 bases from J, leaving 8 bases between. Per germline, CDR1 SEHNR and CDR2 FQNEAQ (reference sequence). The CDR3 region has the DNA TGTGCCAGCAGCTTAGAAGGGGCAACTGAAGCTTTCTTT. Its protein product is CASSLEGATEAFF.

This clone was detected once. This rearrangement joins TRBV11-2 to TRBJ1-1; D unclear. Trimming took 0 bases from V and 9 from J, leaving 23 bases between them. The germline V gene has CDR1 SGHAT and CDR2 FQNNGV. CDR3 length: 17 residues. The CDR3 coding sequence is TGTGCCAGCAGCTTAGATAACTTTCGGGGATCCCCGCAACAAGCTTTCTTT. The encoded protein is CASSLDNFRGSPQQAFF.

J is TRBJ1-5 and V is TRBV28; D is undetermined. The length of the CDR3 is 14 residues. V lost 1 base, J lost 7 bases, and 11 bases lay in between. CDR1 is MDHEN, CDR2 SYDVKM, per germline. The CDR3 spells CASSLSRGWQPQHF. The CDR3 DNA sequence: TGTGCCAGCAGTTTATCTCGAGGTTGGCAGCCCCAGCATTTT.

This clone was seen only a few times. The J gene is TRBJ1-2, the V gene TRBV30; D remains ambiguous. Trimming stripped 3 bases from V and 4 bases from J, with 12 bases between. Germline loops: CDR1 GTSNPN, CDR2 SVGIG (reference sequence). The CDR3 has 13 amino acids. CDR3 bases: TGTGCCTGGAGCCTCCCGGGGAGCTATGGCTACACCTTC. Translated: CAWSLPGSYGYTF.

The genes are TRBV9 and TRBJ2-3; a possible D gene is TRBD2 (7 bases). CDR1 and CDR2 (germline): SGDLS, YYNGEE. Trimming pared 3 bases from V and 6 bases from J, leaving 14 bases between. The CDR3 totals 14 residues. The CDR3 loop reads CASSAAGGADTQYF. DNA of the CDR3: TGTGCCAGCAGCGCCGCTGGGGGGGCGGATACGCAGTATTTT.

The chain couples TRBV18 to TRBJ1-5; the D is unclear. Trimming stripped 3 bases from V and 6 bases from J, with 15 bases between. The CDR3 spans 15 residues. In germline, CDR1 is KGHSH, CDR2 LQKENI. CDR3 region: CASSPSPGRGQPQHF. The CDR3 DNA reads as TGTGCCAGCTCACCTAGCCCTGGGCGGGGTCAGCCCCAGCATTTT.